Listed below are T cell receptor beta chains from one sample, sequenced in a study of blood T cell repertoires in COVID-19. Sequencing was performed with immunoSEQ multiplex PCR; in TCRdb, only in-frame clones are kept and a portion is missing. The sample records tens of thousands of clones, around 82% being singletons. What was sequenced was peripheral blood. These receptors were taken from a man between 50 and 59 years old with active COVID-19. The CDR3 runs from the conserved cysteine through the conserved F or W. A D gene is named only where the DNA matches it firmly. Part of the rows lack a size; the others show once, few, many or a class for expanded clones.

CDR3 protein | CDR3 DNA | J gene | D gene | clone size | V gene
CASSYSSSGANVLTF | TGTGCCAGCAGTTACTCGAGCTCTGGGGCCAACGTCCTGACTTTC | TRBJ2-6 | . | . | TRBV6-2/TRBV6-3
CASSLGWEGYGYTF | TGCGCCAGCAGCTTGGGCTGGGAGGGGTATGGCTACACCTTC | TRBJ1-2 | . | . | TRBV5-1
CASSLGASSYEQYF | TGTGCCAGCAGCTTAGGAGCCTCCTCCTACGAGCAGTACTTC | TRBJ2-7 | . | . | TRBV7-2
CASSVLTSTDTQYF | TGTGCCAGCAGCGTCCTTACTAGTACAGATACGCAGTATTTT | TRBJ2-3 | . | . | TRBV9
CASSRQGRNRIGELFF | TGTGCCAGCAGTCGACAGGGTCGCAACCGGATCGGGGAGCTGTTTTTT | TRBJ2-2 | TRBD1 | once | TRBV7-2
CASSLSLGVGRRYEQYF | TGTGCCAGCAGCCTCTCGCTGGGGGTCGGGAGAAGGTACGAGCAGTACTTC | TRBJ2-7 | . | . | TRBV7-2
CASSQARGVNSPLHF | TGTGCCAGCAGCCAAGCCAGGGGGGTAAATTCACCCCTCCACTTT | TRBJ1-6 | TRBD1 | . | TRBV7-2
CASSLTEAGTSTDTQYF | TGTGCCAGCAGCTTAACGGAAGCGGGAACTAGCACAGATACGCAGTATTTT | TRBJ2-3 | TRBD2 | . | TRBV7-3
CASSDGYPLRLPRQPQHF | TGTGCCAGCAGTGACGGATATCCCCTGAGGTTGCCTAGACAGCCCCAGCATTTT | TRBJ1-5 | . | . | TRBV6-4
CASSPGLAGPLSQFF | TGCGCCAGCAGCCCGGGACTAGCGGGACCCCTGAGTCAGTTCTTC | TRBJ2-1 | TRBD2 | . | TRBV5-1
CASSRGTENQPQHF | TGTGCCAGCTCACGAGGGACAGAGAATCAGCCCCAGCATTTT | TRBJ1-5 | TRBD1 | . | TRBV18
CASSPVPLRYEQYF | TGCGCCAGCAGCCCGGTACCGCTCCGCTACGAGCAGTACTTC | TRBJ2-7 | . | . | TRBV4-1
CASSSRPGQGYEKLFF | TGTGCCAGTAGTTCACGACCGGGACAGGGTTACGAAAAACTGTTTTTT | TRBJ1-4 | TRBD1 | . | TRBV19
CASSLGTSGRAHTQYF | TGTGCCAGCAGCCTTGGGACTAGCGGGAGGGCACATACGCAGTATTTT | TRBJ2-3 | TRBD2 | . | TRBV4-2
CATSDLSGIGGGGGEQFF | TGTGCCACCAGTGACTTGAGCGGGATAGGCGGGGGTGGCGGTGAGCAGTTCTTC | TRBJ2-1 | TRBD2 | . | TRBV24-1
CASRRTDGYTF | TGTGCCAGTAGGAGGACAGACGGCTACACCTTC | TRBJ1-2 | . | . | TRBV19
CASSLSSGGSQFF | TGTGCCAGCAGCCTGTCTAGCGGGGGCTCACAGTTCTTC | TRBJ2-1 | TRBD2 | once | TRBV7-9
CASRESSGNTIYF | TGTGCCAGCAGGGAGAGCTCTGGAAACACCATATATTTT | TRBJ1-3 | . | . | TRBV12-3/TRBV12-4
CASSGGQVNTEAFF | TGTGCCAGCAGTGGGGGACAGGTGAACACTGAAGCTTTCTTT | TRBJ1-1 | TRBD1 | . | TRBV27
CASSVPGYGELFF | TGTGCCAGCAGCGTTCCGGGGTACGGGGAGCTGTTTTTT | TRBJ2-2 | . | . | TRBV7-9
CASSLSGSGEQFF | TGTGCCAGCAGCCTTAGCGGGAGCGGTGAGCAGTTCTTC | TRBJ2-1 | TRBD2 | . | TRBV11-3
CASSLGDRVNYGYTF | TGTGCCAGCAGCTTGGGGGACAGGGTTAACTATGGCTACACCTTC | TRBJ1-2 | TRBD1 | . | TRBV7-9
CASSLRLQETQYF | TGTGCCAGCAGCTTACGACTTCAGGAGACCCAGTACTTC | TRBJ2-5 | . | . | TRBV11-2
CASRATLRGVNTQYF | TGTGCCAGCAGGGCGACTCTCCGGGGGGTGAATACGCAGTATTTT | TRBJ2-3 | TRBD2 | . | TRBV7-2
CASSPSKLARKNNEQFF | TGTGCCAGCAGCCCCTCGAAACTAGCCCGGAAGAACAATGAGCAGTTCTTC | TRBJ2-1 | . | . | TRBV7-2
CAWSPDSPRVAGELFF | TGTGCCTGGAGCCCGGACAGTCCACGAGTCGCCGGGGAGCTGTTTTTT | TRBJ2-2 | . | . | TRBV30
CASSLRTGESPLHF | TGTGCCAGCAGTTTACGAACAGGGGAATCACCCCTCCACTTT | TRBJ1-6 | TRBD1 | . | TRBV27
CASSLDSGLDEQYF | TGCGCCAGCAGCTTGGACTCAGGGTTAGACGAGCAGTACTTC | TRBJ2-7 | . | once | TRBV5-1
CASSRGSRETQYF | TGCGCCAGCAGCCGCGGATCACGAGAGACCCAGTACTTC | TRBJ2-5 | . | . | TRBV4-3
CASSGSGGKTQYF | TGTGCCAGCAGCGGTAGCGGCGGAAAGACCCAGTACTTC | TRBJ2-5 | . | . | TRBV7-2
CASSRLDSGGATDTQYF | TGTGCCAGCAGCCGGTTGGATAGCGGGGGGGCCACAGATACGCAGTATTTT | TRBJ2-3 | TRBD2 | . | TRBV4-2
CASSSRQGLAGELFF | TGTGCCAGCAGTTCAAGGCAGGGCCTGGCCGGGGAGCTGTTTTTT | TRBJ2-2 | . | . | TRBV5-4
CASRSGTGELFF | TGTGCCAGCAGGTCGGGCACCGGGGAGCTGTTTTTT | TRBJ2-2 | . | . | TRBV6-6
CASSESQGTEAFF | TGCGCCAGCAGTGAGTCACAGGGGACTGAAGCTTTCTTT | TRBJ1-1 | TRBD1 | . | TRBV10-1
CASSLPLGQATDTQYF | TGTGCCAGCAGCTTGCCCCTGGGACAGGCCACAGATACGCAGTATTTT | TRBJ2-3 | TRBD1 | . | TRBV5-4
CASSSPGGLNTGELFF | TGTGCCAGCAGTTCCCCGGGGGGGTTGAACACCGGGGAGCTGTTTTTT | TRBJ2-2 | TRBD2 | . | TRBV7-3
CASSLDRGYGYTF | TGTGCCAGCAGCTTGGACAGGGGCTATGGCTACACCTTC | TRBJ1-2 | TRBD1 | . | TRBV5-6
CASSLTTGGTEAFF | TGTGCCAGCAGCCTGACGACAGGGGGCACTGAAGCTTTCTTT | TRBJ1-1 | TRBD1 | . | TRBV3-1/TRBV3-2
CASCLGTGVLTDTQYF | TGCGCCAGCTGTCTAGGGACAGGGGTGCTAACAGATACGCAGTATTTT | TRBJ2-3 | TRBD1 | . | TRBV5-1
CASGPGLSGANVLTF | TGTGCCAGCGGGCCGGGATTAAGTGGGGCCAACGTCCTGACTTTC | TRBJ2-6 | . | . | TRBV28
CASSLEPPRSSYNSPLHF | TGCGCCAGCAGCTTGGAACCGCCGAGAAGCTCCTATAATTCACCCCTCCACTTT | TRBJ1-6 | . | . | TRBV5-1
CASSLDQVGEGEQYF | TGCGCCAGCAGCTTGGATCAGGTGGGTGAAGGCGAGCAGTACTTC | TRBJ2-7 | . | . | TRBV5-1
CASSFGLAGTYEQYF | TGTGCCAGCAGTTTCGGGCTAGCGGGAACTTACGAGCAGTACTTC | TRBJ2-7 | TRBD2 | . | TRBV28
CPSRAGGGYGYTF | TGCCCCAGCAGGGCTGGGGGGGGCTATGGCTACACCTTC | TRBJ1-2 | . | . | TRBV5-1
CASSEARGDDSPLHF | TGTGCCAGCAGTGAAGCCAGGGGGGATGATTCACCCCTCCACTTT | TRBJ1-6 | TRBD1 | . | TRBV6-1
CASSRQWNTEAFF | TGTGCCAGCAGCCGCCAGTGGAACACTGAAGCTTTCTTT | TRBJ1-1 | . | . | TRBV3-1/TRBV3-2
CASSPRSEEMYGYTF | TGTGCCAGCTCACCAAGATCGGAGGAGATGTATGGCTACACCTTC | TRBJ1-2 | . | . | TRBV18
CASSPSRGGTQETQYF | TGTGCCAGCAGTCCCTCGCGCGGGGGTACTCAAGAGACCCAGTACTTC | TRBJ2-5 | TRBD2 | . | TRBV11-2
CATTQSQTANQPQHF | TGTGCCACCACCCAGAGTCAGACAGCCAATCAGCCCCAGCATTTT | TRBJ1-5 | . | . | TRBV6-6
CASSRGQGIYNEQFF | TGTGCCAGCAGCCGGGGACAGGGGATTTACAATGAGCAGTTCTTC | TRBJ2-1 | TRBD1 | . | TRBV7-3
CASTGRHNEKLFF | TGTGCCAGTACAGGGCGGCATAATGAAAAACTGTTTTTT | TRBJ1-4 | . | once | TRBV19
CASSVGQGRNSPLHF | TGTGCCAGCAGCGTCGGACAGGGTAGGAATTCACCCCTCCACTTT | TRBJ1-6 | TRBD1 | few | TRBV9
CASRGLAANTGELFF | TGTGCCAGTAGAGGACTAGCGGCGAACACCGGGGAGCTGTTTTTT | TRBJ2-2 | TRBD2 | . | TRBV19
CASSDQGAQPQHF | TGTGCCAGCAGCGATCAGGGGGCCCAGCCCCAGCATTTT | TRBJ1-5 | TRBD1 | . | TRBV6-6
CASSPTTGGGPEAFF | TGTGCCAGCAGTCCAACTACAGGGGGAGGTCCTGAAGCTTTCTTT | TRBJ1-1 | TRBD1 | . | TRBV7-2
CSVENWSNTQYF | TGCAGCGTTGAGAACTGGTCAAATACGCAGTATTTT | TRBJ2-3 | . | . | TRBV29-1
CASSVRQGGPYEQYF | TGTGCCAGCAGCGTTCGACAGGGAGGCCCCTACGAGCAGTACTTC | TRBJ2-7 | . | . | TRBV9
CAIRGTSGDNEQFF | TGTGCCATCAGAGGGACTAGCGGGGACAATGAGCAGTTCTTC | TRBJ2-1 | TRBD2 | . | TRBV10-3